The next 21 T cell receptor beta chains were all read from a single sample in a study of T cells in Graves' hyperthyroidism and ophthalmopathy. The investigators amplified TCR beta CDR3 regions from RNA transcripts. A set of HTBI primers served as the primers for a first-round RT-PCR of the TCR CDR3. TCRdb used MiXCR to reprocess the multiplex PCR reads, holding one entry per CDR3 protein. In the table there are about 690,000 distinct CDR3 sequences, approximately 15% of which are singletons. Sequences were obtained from blood. The receptor set was obtained from a man in his fifties with Graves' hyperthyroidism.

A remark on this clonotype: No conserved phenylalanine or tryptophan is present at the end of the CDR3, so a read error is the likely explanation. V gene TRBV11-2 combines with J gene TRBJ2-1; 13 bases agree with TRBD2. With 1 base clipped from V and 3 bases from J, the junction kept 0 bases outside the gene matches. The CDR3 sequence is 16 residues long. CDR1 is SGHAT, CDR2 FQNNGV, per germline. The CDR3: CASSLGLAGGYNEQFL. CDR3 in DNA: TGTGCCAGCAGCTTAGGACTAGCGGGAGGCTACAATGAGCAGTTCCTC.

This chain uses TRBV7-9 with TRBJ1-4; the match to TRBD1 covers 8 bases. This CDR3 contains 15 residues. Germline V CDR1 and CDR2: SEHNR, FQNEAQ (reference sequence). J gave up 5 bases and V 5 bases, and 7 bases lay outside the gene matches. CDR3 sequence (DNA): TGTGCCAGCAGCACCCGGACAGGGAGAAATGAAAAACTGTTTTTT. As protein: CASSTRTGRNEKLFF.

This clonotype was recorded at least ten times. This chain joins TRBV7-9 and TRBJ2-1; no clear D. The germline V gene has CDR1 SEHNR and CDR2 FQNEAQ (reference sequence). This CDR3 has 12 amino acids. The V end lost 10 bases, the J end lost 8 bases, and 15 bases lay between the germline ends. The CDR3 DNA sequence: TGTGCCACCCAAGATGTCCTGGATGAGCAGTTCTTC. Its protein is CATQDVLDEQFF.

At least ten counts were recorded for this clonotype. The chain joins TRBV30 to TRBJ2-3; tentative D call: TRBD2 (6 bases). The V gene lost 5 bases and the J gene lost 2 bases, with 11 bases spanning the gap. The CDR3 spans 13 residues. Per germline, CDR1 GTSNPN and CDR2 SVGIG (reference sequence). In DNA form, the CDR3 reads TGTGCCTGGGGCGGACTATACACAGATACGCAGTATTTT. Its translation is CAWGGLYTDTQYF.

This clonotype occurred once. V usage is TRBV25-1 and J usage is TRBJ1-1, with no clear D. The V gene lost 5 bases and the J gene lost 5 bases, with 15 bases spanning the gap. The V gene's germline CDR1 is MGHDK and CDR2 SYGVNS. This CDR3 spans 14 amino acids. The CDR3 DNA follows: TGTGCCAGCAGTAGGGTCCTGGGTAGGACTGAAGCTTTCTTT. Translation gives CASSRVLGRTEAFF.

This clonotype came up a few times. This chain uses TRBV27 with TRBJ2-5, with 8 nucleotides matching TRBD2. V shed 5 bases, J shed 3 bases, and the junction held 5 bases outside the gene matches. CDR1 and CDR2 (germline): MNHEY, SMNVEV (reference sequence). The CDR3 covers 14 residues. The CDR3 region is CASSPTSGEETQYF. For the CDR3, the DNA is TGTGCCAGCAGTCCCACTAGCGGAGAAGAGACCCAGTACTTC.

Many counts were recorded for this clonotype. V is TRBV12-3 or TRBV12-4 and J is TRBJ1-4; D not resolved. V was shortened by 6 bases and J by 0 bases, with 14 bases between the two germline ends. The CDR3 totals 16 residues. Here the CDR3 DNA reads TGTGCCAGCAGCACCACGGGATCCCCAACTAATGAAAAACTGTTTTTT. Protein product: CASSTTGSPTNEKLFF.

The table lists this clonotype with many counts. J is TRBJ2-1 and V is TRBV6-1; D gene unclear. This CDR3 is built from 13 residues. Germline V gives CDR1 MNHNS, CDR2 SASEGT. With 5 bases removed from V and 5 bases from J, the gap between germline ends came to 10 bases. This CDR3 reads CASSPGSNNEQFF. Here the CDR3 DNA reads TGTGCCAGCAGTCCCGGAAGCAACAATGAGCAGTTCTTC.

V and J are TRBV28 and TRBJ1-4; unclear D gene. This CDR3 spans 15 amino acids. From germline, CDR1 is MDHEN and CDR2 SYDVKM. V lost 4 bases and J lost 10, with 19 bases in between. The chain's CDR3 is CASSSRESLVGKLFF. DNA of the CDR3: TGTGCCAGCAGTTCCCGGGAAAGCCTGGTAGGAAAACTGTTTTTT.

This clonotype showed up many times. The chain joins TRBV2 to TRBJ1-3, with D unresolved. The length of the CDR3 is 14 residues. V was pared by 2 bases and J by 0 bases, with 5 bases between. CDR1 SNHLY and CDR2 FYNNEI come from the germline V gene. This CDR3 reads CASSEIPSGNTIYF. The CDR3 coding sequence is TGTGCCAGCAGTGAAATACCCTCTGGAAACACCATATATTTT.

This clonotype was detected many times. This rearrangement joins TRBV12-3 or TRBV12-4 to TRBJ2-3; TRBD2 matches 8 bases. V shed 4 bases and J 3 bases; nucleotides not matched to a gene: 15. The CDR3 sequence is 18 residues long. The CDR3 loop is CASSSSFPQRETTDTQYF. The CDR3 DNA reads as TGTGCCAGCAGTTCCTCTTTCCCTCAGCGGGAGACGACAGATACGCAGTATTTT.

This clonotype occurred many times. This chain joins TRBV28 and TRBJ2-7, with D maybe TRBD1 (5 bases). This CDR3 spans 12 amino acids. The germline gives CDR1 MDHEN, CDR2 SYDVKM. Deletions cut 7 bases from V and 2 bases from J, with 9 bases between. The CDR3 nucleotides are TGTGCCAGCACGGACAAGACCTACGAGCAGTACTTC. Protein: CASTDKTYEQYF.

This clonotype occurred many times. V gene TRBV2 combines with J gene TRBJ2-7; 7 bases agree with TRBD2. The CDR3 spans 13 residues. In germline, CDR1 is SNHLY, CDR2 FYNNEI. V lost 5 bases to trimming and J lost 3 bases; unmatched junction nucleotides: 4. For the CDR3, the DNA is TGTGCCAGCAGTCGGGCGGGGGACTACGAGCAGTACTTC. Translation gives CASSRAGDYEQYF. Drawing the rest from reference TRBV2 and TRBJ2-7, the complete variable domain is EPEVTQTPSHQVTQMGQEVILRCVPISNHLYFYWYRQILGQKVEFLVSFYNNEISEKSEIFDDQFSVERPDGSNFTLKIRSTKLEDSAMYFCASSRAGDYEQYFGPGTRLTVT.

This clonotype has more than one count but fewer than ten. The genes are TRBV6-1 and TRBJ2-4; possibly TRBD1 for D (5 bases). V lost 2 bases, J lost 6 bases, and 11 bases lay in between. Germline V lookup: CDR1 MNHNS, CDR2 SASEGT. CDR3 length: 14 amino acids. The chain's CDR3 is CASSEQGSANIQYF. Here the CDR3 DNA reads TGTGCCAGCAGTGAACAGGGTTCGGCAAACATTCAGTACTTC.

In its sample, this clonotype was seen a few times. The V call is TRBV4-1, the J call TRBJ1-5; D not resolved. Germline V gives CDR1 MGHRA, CDR2 YSYEKL. V lost 0 bases, J lost 1 base, and 13 bases lay in between. This CDR3 has 17 amino acids. The CDR3 here is CASSQEVGRGSNQPQHF. CDR3 coding DNA: TGCGCCAGCAGCCAAGAGGTCGGCCGGGGAAGCAATCAGCCCCAGCATTTT.

The table lists this clonotype with many counts. V usage is TRBV6-5 and J usage is TRBJ1-1; TRBD1 agrees at 7 bases. Germline values: CDR1 MNHEY, CDR2 SVGAGI. The CDR3 has 14 amino acids. V lost 2 bases and J lost 4; bases outside the gene matches: 4. The CDR3 is CASSYRGPGTEAFF. The DNA for the CDR3 is TGTGCCAGCAGTTACAGGGGGCCGGGCACTGAAGCTTTCTTT.

This clonotype was detected many times. The rearrangement links TRBV28 to TRBJ2-3; tentatively, D is TRBD1 (6 bases). The CDR3 sequence is 20 residues long. Germline loops: CDR1 MDHEN, CDR2 SYDVKM. V gave up 6 bases and J gave up 0 bases, with 28 bases separating them. Here the CDR3 reads CASRVPTGTSVFPSTDTQYF. The CDR3 DNA reads TGTGCCAGCAGAGTACCGACCGGGACATCCGTCTTCCCCAGCACAGATACGCAGTATTTT. Full variable domain (missing parts from reference TRBV28 and TRBJ2-3): DVKVTQSSRYLVKRTGEKVFLECVQDMDHENMFWYRQDPGLGLRLIYFSYDVKMKEKGDIPEGYSVSREKKERFSLILESASTNQTSMYLCASRVPTGTSVFPSTDTQYFGPGTRLTVL.

V and J are TRBV5-4 and TRBJ2-7, with TRBD2 matching over 11 bases. CDR3 length: 16 residues. The V gene's germline CDR1 is SGHNT and CDR2 YYREEE (reference sequence). Trimming removed 3 bases from V and 4 bases from J; junction bases left unmatched: 9. In nucleotides, the CDR3 is TGTGCCAGCAGCTGGGCACCGGGACTAGCGGAATACGAGCAGTACTTC. It is translated as CASSWAPGLAEYEQYF.

This clonotype has a handful of counts. This clone may be a read error of a much larger clone one base away. The V call is TRBV7-9, the J call TRBJ2-1; no definite D call. This CDR3 contains 16 residues. Per germline, CDR1 SEHNR and CDR2 FQNEAQ (reference sequence). The CDR3 bases are TGTGCCAGCAGCCCGGACCCCGACGGTAGTTACAATGGGCAGTTCTTC. Its protein is CASSPDPDGSYNGQFF.

A few counts support this clonotype. This chain uses TRBV11-2 with TRBJ2-7; D possibly corresponds to TRBD1 (5 bases). The CDR3 length is 16 residues. Per germline, CDR1 SGHAT and CDR2 FQNNGV. With 5 bases removed from V and 4 bases from J, the gap between germline ends came to 21 bases. The chain's CDR3 is CASSPPRQPPPYEQYF. The CDR3 DNA sequence: TGTGCCAGCAGCCCCCCCCGACAGCCACCCCCTTACGAGCAGTACTTC. Using reference TRBV11-2 and TRBJ2-7 for the parts outside the CDR3, the full variable domain is EAGVAQSPRYKIIEKRQSVAFWCNPISGHATLYWYQQILGQGPKLLIQFQNNGVVDDSQLPKDRFSAERLKGVDSTLKIQPAKLEDSAVYLCASSPPRQPPPYEQYFGPGTRLTVT.

This clonotype was counted a few times. This sequence joins TRBV6-1 and TRBJ2-7; 9 nucleotides match TRBD1. The CDR3 runs 15 residues. CDR1 MNHNS and CDR2 SASEGT come from the germline V gene. After removal of 5 bases from V and 3 bases from J, the junction contained 8 bases not matched to a gene. This chain's CDR3 is CASSPGQGGLYEQYF. CDR3 sequence (DNA): TGTGCCAGCAGTCCGGGACAGGGAGGCCTCTACGAGCAGTACTTC.